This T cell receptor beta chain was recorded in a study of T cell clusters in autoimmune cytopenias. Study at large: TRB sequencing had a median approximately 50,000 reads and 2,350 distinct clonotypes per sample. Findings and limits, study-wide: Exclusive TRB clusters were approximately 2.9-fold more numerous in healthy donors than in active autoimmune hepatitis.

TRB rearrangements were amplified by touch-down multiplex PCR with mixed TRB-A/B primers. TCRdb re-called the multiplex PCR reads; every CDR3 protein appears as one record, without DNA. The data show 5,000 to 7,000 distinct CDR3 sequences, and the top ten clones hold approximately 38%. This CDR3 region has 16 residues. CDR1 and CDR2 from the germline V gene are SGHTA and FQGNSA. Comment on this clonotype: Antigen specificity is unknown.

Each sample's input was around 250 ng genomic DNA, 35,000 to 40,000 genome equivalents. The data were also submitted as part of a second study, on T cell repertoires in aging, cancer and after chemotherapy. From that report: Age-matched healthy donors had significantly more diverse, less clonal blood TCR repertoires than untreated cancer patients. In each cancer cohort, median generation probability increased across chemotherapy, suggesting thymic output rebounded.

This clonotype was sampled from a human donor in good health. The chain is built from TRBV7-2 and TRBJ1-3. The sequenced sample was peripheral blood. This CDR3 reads CASSSSLGGSGNTIYF.